The 31 T cell receptor beta chains reported below all come from one sample, sequenced in a study of CD8 T cells in ankylosing spondylitis. TCRdb re-called the 5' RACE reads with MiXCR, one entry per CDR3 protein. Altogether 150,000 to 200,000 distinct CDR3 sequences are present, about an eighth being singletons, with the ten largest covering approximately 10%. The specimen was blood, either unsorted or a sorted T cell fraction (not recorded which). The receptors stem from a female donor with ankylosing spondylitis or in good health (not recorded which).

The CDR3 sequence: CSASWAINSYNEQFF. CDR3 nucleotides: TGCAGTGCTAGTTGGGCGATTAACTCCTACAATGAGCAGTTCTTC. The gene calls are TRBV20-1 and TRBJ2-1; D uncertain. The CDR3 consists of 15 residues. Per germline, CDR1 DFQATT and CDR2 SNEGSKA (reference sequence). V lost 3 bases and J 0 bases, leaving 12 bases between the germline ends.

Points on this clonotype: This may be a read error, as it is one base from a much larger clone. This rearrangement joins TRBV20-1 to TRBJ1-2, with unresolved D. This CDR3 contains 14 residues. Germline V gene lookup returns CDR1 DFQATT and CDR2 SNEGSKA (reference sequence). CDR3 bases: TGCAGTGCTAGAGAACGCGAGGGAGTCGGCGGCTACATCTTC. It translates to CSAREREGVGGYIF.

A note on this clonotype: This sequence may be a read error, since a much larger clone differs from it by one base. The chain links TRBV7-9 to TRBJ2-3, with D perhaps matching TRBD1 (5 bases). The germline V gene has CDR1 SEHNR and CDR2 FQNEAQ (reference sequence). V gave up 9 bases and J gave up 8 bases, with 15 bases separating them. This CDR3 contains 12 residues. This chain's CDR3 is CASGQGVGTQYF. The DNA for the CDR3 is TGTGCCAGTGGGCAAGGGGTTGGTACGCAGTATTTT.

The sample holds many counts of this clonotype. Germline and junction disagree at one end, which may indicate a read error. This chain joins TRBV7-7 and TRBJ2-2, with D possibly being TRBD1 (6 bases). CDR3 size: 14 residues. The V gene's germline CDR1 is SSHAT and CDR2 FNYEAQ (reference sequence). The CDR3: CASSDQGGHGELFF. The DNA of the CDR3 is TGTGCTAGCAGCGACCAAGGGGGTCACGGGGAGCTGTTTTTT.

Here the CDR3 reads CARSLREIYNEQFF. The CDR3 nucleotides are TGTGCCAGAAGCTTACGGGAGATATACAATGAGCAGTTCTTC. The chain links TRBV5-3 to TRBJ2-1; perhaps TRBD2 as D (6 bases). TRBV5-3 is sorted into the ORF group, with uncertain function. The V end was cut by 2 bases, the J end by 4 bases, with 10 bases between. The CDR3 length is 14 residues.

This clonotype was detected many times. V and J are TRBV20-1 and TRBJ2-1; 8 positions match TRBD2. Trimming cost V 1 base and J 9 bases; bases outside gene matches: 5. This CDR3 region has 13 residues. The germline V gene encodes CDR1 DFQATT and CDR2 SNEGSKA (reference sequence). The CDR3 loop reads CSARGVAGSEQFF. CDR3 nucleotide sequence: TGCAGTGCTAGAGGAGTAGCGGGAAGTGAGCAGTTCTTC.

As to this clonotype: Being one base from a much bigger clone, this may be a read error. The chain recombines TRBV28 with TRBJ2-5; D is possibly TRBD1 (6 bases). Germline CDR1 MDHEN, CDR2 SYDVKM. The V and J ends lost 5 bases and 2 bases respectively, with 15 bases between them. The CDR3 spans 15 residues. CDR3 residues: CASSVTHRAQETQYF. The DNA for the CDR3 is TGTGCCAGCAGTGTAACCCACAGGGCGCAAGAGACCCAGTACTTC.

This clonotype came up a few times. This chain links TRBV28 with TRBJ2-7, with TRBD2 matching 7 bases. The CDR3 length is 15 residues. CDR1 MDHEN and CDR2 SYDVKM come from the germline V gene. With 2 bases clipped from V and 2 bases from J, the junction kept 6 bases outside the gene matches. The CDR3 protein is CASSLRGLSPYEQYF. The CDR3, as DNA: TGTGCCAGCAGTTTACGGGGACTATCCCCCTACGAGCAGTACTTC.

This clonotype was counted at least ten times. The rearrangement joins TRBV29-1 to TRBJ1-3, with unresolved D. V was pared by 6 bases and J by 3 bases, with 12 bases between. In germline, CDR1 is SQVTM, CDR2 ANQGSEA. CDR3 length: 13 residues. CDR3 amino acids: CSVERDGGNTIYF. CDR3 nucleotide sequence: TGCAGCGTCGAAAGGGATGGTGGAAACACCATATATTTT.

This clonotype was observed at least ten times. The CDR3 region is CASRNPGQGAFGELFF. DNA for the CDR3: TGTGCCAGCAGGAACCCGGGACAGGGGGCGTTCGGGGAGCTGTTTTTT. This chain links TRBV6-2 or TRBV6-3 with TRBJ2-2, with 12 nucleotides matching TRBD1. The V and J ends lost 6 bases and 7 bases, in that order; junction bases with no gene match: 9. The CDR3 is made up of 16 amino acids. Germline V lookup: CDR1 MNHEY, CDR2 SVGEGT.

Many counts were recorded for this clonotype. The rearrangement joins TRBV12-3 or TRBV12-4 to TRBJ1-5, with 10 nucleotides matching TRBD1. Trimming removed 6 bases from V and 4 bases from J; junction bases left unmatched: 3. This CDR3 has 14 residues. The CDR3 here is CASRRQGANQPQHF. The DNA of the CDR3 is TGTGCCAGCAGGCGACAGGGGGCGAATCAGCCCCAGCATTTT.

This clonotype was recorded at least ten times. The chain has TRBV2 and TRBJ2-1; D gene uncertain. V shed 11 bases and J shed 2 bases, with 10 bases lying between them. CDR1 is SNHLY, CDR2 FYNNEI, per germline. The CDR3 covers 12 residues. CDR3 loop: CACGPAYNEQFF. In DNA, the CDR3 is TGTGCCTGCGGACCTGCCTACAATGAGCAGTTCTTC.

This clonotype was seen ten or more times. The V call is TRBV20-1, the J call TRBJ1-5, with TRBD1 as a possible D gene (6 bases). This CDR3 spans 15 amino acids. Trimming took off 1 base at V and 3 bases at J, with 13 bases between the two ends. Germline-derived CDR1 and CDR2 are DFQATT and SNEGSKA (reference sequence). The CDR3 is CSARALTGPNQPQHF. The CDR3 bases are TGCAGTGCTAGAGCCTTGACAGGTCCCAATCAGCCCCAGCATTTT.

There are many counts of this clonotype. The chain joins TRBV29-1 to TRBJ1-1; no reliable D call. CDR1 SQVTM and CDR2 ANQGSEA come from the germline V gene. Trimming cost V 7 bases and J 1 base, with 13 bases left between them. This CDR3 contains 13 residues. In DNA, the CDR3 is TGCAGCGCAAAGGGCCAGCCGAACACTGAAGCTTTCTTT. It is translated as CSAKGQPNTEAFF. Looking up the rest from reference TRBV29-1 and TRBJ1-1 gives the full variable domain: SAVISQKPSRDICQRGTSLTIQCQVDSQVTMMFWYRQQPGQSLTLIATANQGSEATYESGFVIDKFPISRPNLTFSTLTVSNMSPEDSSIYLCSAKGQPNTEAFFGQGTRLTVV.

This clonotype was seen at least ten times. The chain couples TRBV5-1 to TRBJ1-2, with 12 bases matching TRBD1. Per germline, CDR1 SGHRS and CDR2 YFSETQ. The junction had 6 bases not matched to a gene; V was cut back by 3 bases and J by 3 bases. CDR3 length: 16 residues. Here the CDR3 reads CASSSGQGAGDYGYTF. The CDR3, as DNA: TGCGCCAGCAGCTCGGGACAGGGGGCCGGCGACTATGGCTACACCTTC.

The rearrangement uses TRBV7-2 and TRBJ2-1; TRBD2 matches at 9 bases. CDR1 and CDR2 (germline): SGHTA, FQGNSA. The CDR3 totals 14 residues. V shed 2 bases, J shed 9 bases, and the junction held 5 bases outside the gene matches. CDR3 coding DNA: TGTGCCAGCAGCTTACTAGCGGGATCGGGTGAGCAGTTCTTC. This translates into CASSLLAGSGEQFF. Together with reference TRBV7-2 and TRBJ2-1, the CDR3 gives the full variable domain: GAGVSQSPSNKVTEKGKDVELRCDPISGHTALYWYRQSLGQGLEFLIYFQGNSAPDKSGLPSDRFSAERTGGSVSTLTIQRTQQEDSAVYLCASSLLAGSGEQFFGPGTRLTVL.

This clonotype was seen at least ten times. The J gene is TRBJ1-2, the V gene TRBV12-3 or TRBV12-4; D is perhaps TRBD1 (5 bases). Trimming took 0 bases from V and 7 from J, leaving 9 bases between them. The CDR3 is 13 residues long. CDR3 nucleotides: TGTGCCAGCAGTTTAGCCAGGGATGGTGGCTACACCTTC. Translation gives CASSLARDGGYTF.

This clonotype was seen at least ten times. The CDR3 DNA follows: TGTGCCAGCAGCCCCATATCAGTCCCGAATAATTCACCCCTCCACTTT. Protein sequence: CASSPISVPNNSPLHF. The V gene is TRBV27, the J gene TRBJ1-6; D not certain. This CDR3 region has 16 residues. The germline V and J ends were trimmed by 6 bases and 5 bases, with 17 bases remaining between them. Germline CDR1 MNHEY, CDR2 SMNVEV (reference sequence).

About this clonotype itself: This sequence may be a read error, since a much larger clone differs from it by one base. This chain links TRBV9 with TRBJ2-6, with D possibly matching TRBD1 (6 bases). This CDR3 spans 17 amino acids. Germline V gene sequence: CDR1 SGDLS, CDR2 YYNGEE. Trimming removed 3 bases at V and 8 bases at J, with 21 bases between. The CDR3 loop is CASSGLTGPSATNVLTF. The CDR3 DNA sequence: TGTGCCAGCAGCGGACTGACAGGCCCCTCTGCGACCAACGTCCTGACTTTC. The whole variable domain, filled in from reference TRBV9 and TRBJ2-6, reads DSGVTQTPKHLITATGQRVTLRCSPRSGDLSVYWYQQSLDQGLQFLIQYYNGEERAKGNILERFSAQQFPDLHSELNLSSLELGDSALYFCASSGLTGPSATNVLTFGAGSRLTVL.

This clonotype was counted at least ten times. The chain carries TRBV5-1 and TRBJ2-7; 11 bases fit TRBD2. The CDR3 is 15 amino acids. The germline gives CDR1 SGHRS, CDR2 YFSETQ. V shed 3 bases and J 3 bases; nucleotides not matched to a gene: 5. CDR3 in amino acids: CASSSKTSGVYEQYF. The CDR3 coding sequence is TGCGCCAGCAGCTCTAAGACTAGCGGGGTCTACGAGCAGTACTTC.

This clonotype came up many times. This chain joins TRBV12-3 or TRBV12-4 and TRBJ2-3; D gene ambiguous. The CDR3 consists of 13 residues. V was clipped by 3 bases and J by 6 bases, with 10 bases between them. CDR3 sequence reads: CASSLGRQDTQYF. The CDR3 DNA reads as TGTGCCAGCAGTTTGGGCCGGCAGGATACGCAGTATTTT.

The genes are TRBV5-1 and TRBJ2-5; D gene uncertain. Germline V gene data show CDR1 as SGHRS and CDR2 as YFSETQ. This CDR3 is 15 amino acids long. The V end was cut by 0 bases, the J end by 5 bases, with 14 bases between. The CDR3 nucleotides read TGCGCCAGCAGCTTGGGACTGGGTTTCACGGAGACCCAGTACTTC. Encoded protein: CASSLGLGFTETQYF.

This clonotype was seen only a few times. This chain uses TRBV10-2 with TRBJ1-2; D ambiguous. Looked up from germline, CDR1 is WSHSY and CDR2 is SAAADI. Trimming cost V 4 bases and J 4 bases, with 19 bases left between them. There are 16 residues in the CDR3. CDR3 sequence (DNA): TGCGCCAGCAGTGCTCAGCAGCCTTGGAGAATCTATGGCTACACCTTC. Translated: CASSAQQPWRIYGYTF.

This clonotype was found many times. The rearrangement joins TRBV29-1 to TRBJ2-5; 16 bases fit TRBD2. The V segment lost 4 bases and the J segment 2 bases; nucleotides outside the gene matches: 4. CDR3 length: 16 amino acids. Germline loops: CDR1 SQVTM, CDR2 ANQGSEA. CDR3 amino acids: CSVAGLAGGRQETQYF. The CDR3 coding sequence is TGCAGCGTTGCGGGACTAGCGGGAGGGAGGCAAGAGACCCAGTACTTC.

This clonotype came up a few times. The genes are TRBV6-5 and TRBJ2-7; a possible D gene is TRBD1 (6 bases). The germline gives CDR1 MNHEY, CDR2 SVGAGI. The CDR3 totals 14 residues. The V end lost 2 bases, the J end lost 2 bases, and 10 bases lay between the germline ends. This CDR3 is CASSYGYRAYEQYF. The CDR3 nucleotides are TGTGCCAGCAGTTACGGCTACAGGGCCTACGAGCAGTACTTC.

The V and J genes are TRBV30 and TRBJ1-2; maybe TRBD1 (5 bases). From germline, CDR1 is GTSNPN and CDR2 SVGIG (reference sequence). V lost 3 bases, J lost 4 bases, and 9 bases lay in between. This CDR3 is 12 amino acids long. CDR3 in DNA: TGTGCCTGGAGCGAGCAGGGCTATGGCTACACCTTC. It specifies CAWSEQGYGYTF.

This chain joins TRBV10-3 and TRBJ2-2; D perhaps matches TRBD2 (6 bases). The V end was cut by 7 bases, the J end by 6 bases, with 12 bases between. This CDR3 is built from 13 residues. The germline CDR1 and CDR2 sequences are ENHRY and SYGVKD. The CDR3 nucleotides read TGTGCCATCATGAGGGCTAGCGCCGGGGAGCTGTTTTTT. This translates into CAIMRASAGELFF.

This clonotype appeared many times. The rearrangement uses TRBV7-2 and TRBJ2-7, with D unresolved. This CDR3 region has 15 residues. V shed 0 bases and J shed 3 bases, with 12 bases lying between them. The germline CDR1 and CDR2 sequences are SGHTA and FQGNSA. The CDR3 here is CASSLAHTVVYEQYF. DNA for the CDR3: TGTGCCAGCAGCTTAGCGCACACGGTTGTCTACGAGCAGTACTTC. Combining the CDR3 with reference TRBV7-2 and TRBJ2-7 gives the whole variable domain GAGVSQSPSNKVTEKGKDVELRCDPISGHTALYWYRQSLGQGLEFLIYFQGNSAPDKSGLPSDRFSAERTGGSVSTLTIQRTQQEDSAVYLCASSLAHTVVYEQYFGPGTRLTVT.

At least ten counts were recorded for this clonotype. The rearrangement uses TRBV27 and TRBJ1-4; D is undetermined. The CDR3 spans 12 residues. The V and J ends lost 11 bases and 1 base respectively, with 8 bases between them. Germline V lookup: CDR1 MNHEY, CDR2 SMNVEV (reference sequence). Here the CDR3 DNA reads TGTGCCTGGTTTAAAACTAATGAAAAACTGTTTTTT. Translating gives CAWFKTNEKLFF.

This clonotype was seen more than once but under ten times. The V and J genes are TRBV12-3 or TRBV12-4 and TRBJ1-5; D is undetermined. The length of the CDR3 is 14 residues. Trimming pared 6 bases from V and 3 bases from J, leaving 12 bases between. The CDR3 nucleotides read TGTGCCAGCAGCCCTGCGCCAGTCAATCAGCCCCAGCATTTT. Translating it yields CASSPAPVNQPQHF.

This clonotype was picked up a small number of times. The chain carries TRBV10-3 and TRBJ2-3, with D perhaps given as TRBD1 or TRBD2 (5 bases each). This CDR3 is built from 12 residues. With 9 bases removed from V and 3 bases from J, the gap between germline ends came to 10 bases. Germline CDR1 reads ENHRY; CDR2 reads SYGVKD. CDR3 loop: CAIRGGTDTQYF. Written as DNA, the CDR3 is TGTGCCATTCGGGGCGGTACAGATACGCAGTATTTT.